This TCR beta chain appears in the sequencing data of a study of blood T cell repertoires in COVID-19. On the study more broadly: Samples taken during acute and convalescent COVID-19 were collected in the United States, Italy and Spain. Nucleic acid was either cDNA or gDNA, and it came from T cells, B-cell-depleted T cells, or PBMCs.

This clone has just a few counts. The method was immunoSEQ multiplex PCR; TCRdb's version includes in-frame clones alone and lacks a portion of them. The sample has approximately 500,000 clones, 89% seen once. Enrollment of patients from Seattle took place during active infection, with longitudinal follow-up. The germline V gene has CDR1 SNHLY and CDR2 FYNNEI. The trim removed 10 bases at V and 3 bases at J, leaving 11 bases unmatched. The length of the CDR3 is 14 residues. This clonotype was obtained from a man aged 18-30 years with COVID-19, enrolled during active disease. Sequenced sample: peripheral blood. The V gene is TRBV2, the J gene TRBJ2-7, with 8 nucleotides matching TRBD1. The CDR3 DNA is TGTGCCAACTCGGCCGGGACAGGAAGCTACGAGCAGTACTTC. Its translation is CANSAGTGSYEQYF.